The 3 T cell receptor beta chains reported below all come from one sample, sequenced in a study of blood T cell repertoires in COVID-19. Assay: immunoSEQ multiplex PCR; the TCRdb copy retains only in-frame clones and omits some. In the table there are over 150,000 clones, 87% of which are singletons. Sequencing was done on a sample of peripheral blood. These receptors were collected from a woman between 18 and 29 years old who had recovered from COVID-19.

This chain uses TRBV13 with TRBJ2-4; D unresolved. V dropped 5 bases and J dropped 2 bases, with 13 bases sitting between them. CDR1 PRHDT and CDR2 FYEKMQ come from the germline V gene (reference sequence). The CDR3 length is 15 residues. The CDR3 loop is CASSQRRSSKNIQYF. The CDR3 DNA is TGTGCCAGCAGCCAGAGGCGGTCGTCCAAAAACATTCAGTACTTC.

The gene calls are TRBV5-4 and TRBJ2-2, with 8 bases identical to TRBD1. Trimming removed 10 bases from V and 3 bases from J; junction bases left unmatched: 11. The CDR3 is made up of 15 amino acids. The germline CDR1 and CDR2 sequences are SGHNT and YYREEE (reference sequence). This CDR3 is CALGTGSPDTGELFF. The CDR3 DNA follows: TGTGCCCTAGGGACAGGCTCTCCGGACACCGGGGAGCTGTTTTTT.

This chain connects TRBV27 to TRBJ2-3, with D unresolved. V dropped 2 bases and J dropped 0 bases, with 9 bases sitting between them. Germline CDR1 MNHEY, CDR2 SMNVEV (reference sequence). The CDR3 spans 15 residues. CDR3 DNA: TGTGCCAGCAGTTTAGGCATCCATAGCACAGATACGCAGTATTTT. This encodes CASSLGIHSTDTQYF.